This TCR beta chain stems from a study of T cell repertoires in cytomegalovirus infection. As for the study in general: Carrying CMV and the relevant HLA type showed in public TCR beta signatures.

Ten or more counts support this clonotype. Antigen: not known. Overall study findings and caveats: Accumulated public TCR beta family frequency recognized individuals carrying CMV together with the relevant HLA. The study found HLA-C-restricted CMV-specific TCR beta clonotypes dominating the ex vivo response.

The CDR3 is made up of 15 amino acids. Trimming removed 5 bases from V and 5 bases from J, with 15 bases in between. Germline V gives CDR1 SGHTA, CDR2 FQGNSA. TCRdb redid the calling of the reads with MiXCR, one entry per CDR3 protein. The sample carries some 440,000 distinct CDR3 sequences, 25% to 40% recorded once. The TCR sequence derives from a human donor in good health (CMV status not recorded). Some clones in this sample may be carry-over from other donors' samples. Sequencing was performed on PBMCs. V gene TRBV7-2 combines with J gene TRBJ2-2; D might be TRBD2 (7 bases). CDR3 sequence: CASSRGGGGTGELFF. The DNA of the CDR3 is TGTGCCAGCAGCCGGGGAGGGGGTGGTACCGGGGAGCTGTTTTTT.